Listed below are T cell receptor beta chains from one sample, sequenced in a study of T cell responses to AZD1222 COVID-19 vaccine. Produced via immunoSEQ multiplex PCR; TCRdb's table is partial and in-frame only. The sample has approximately 120,000 clones, more than 70% seen once. The material sequenced was peripheral blood, taken on day 0 of AZD1222 vaccination. The receptors stem from an adult in good health. The CDR3 runs from the conserved cysteine through the conserved F or W. D genes are given only for firm matches. Only part of the rows carry a size: once, few, many, or a class if the clone is expanded.

clone_size	j_call	cdr3_length	v_call	d_call	cdr3_nt	cdr3_aa
-	TRBJ2-7	13	TRBV19	TRBD2	TGTGCCAGTAGTCCCGGACTAGCGCTGGAGCAGTACTTC	CASSPGLALEQYF
-	TRBJ1-3	14	TRBV3-1/TRBV3-2	-	TGTGCCAGCAGCCAAGGTCTCTCTGGAAACACCATATATTTT	CASSQGLSGNTIYF
-	TRBJ1-5	15	TRBV6-1	-	TGTGCCAGCAGTGAAGCCCTTGGGAGCAATCAGCCCCAGCATTTT	CASSEALGSNQPQHF
-	TRBJ2-1	16	TRBV7-3	-	TGTGCCAGCAGCTTTTCCAGCATCAGCTCCTACAATGAGCAGTTCTTC	CASSFSSISSYNEQFF
-	TRBJ1-6	13	TRBV7-9	-	TGTGCCAGCAGCTTGCTGGAGAATTCACCCCTCCACTTT	CASSLLENSPLHF
-	TRBJ1-5	12	TRBV6-1	TRBD1	TGTGCCAGCAGCTCTCCTACAGGGGCCCAGCATTTT	CASSSPTGAQHF
-	TRBJ2-1	18	TRBV5-4	TRBD2	TGTGCCAGCAGCTCAACTAGCGGGGGGACGAGCTCCTACAATGAGCAGTTCTTC	CASSSTSGGTSSYNEQFF
-	TRBJ2-1	13	TRBV10-3	-	TGTGCCATCACGCAAAGCTCCTACAATGAGCAGTTCTTC	CAITQSSYNEQFF
-	TRBJ2-1	14	TRBV9	TRBD2	TGTGCCAGCAGCTCAAGCGGGAGCGTCAATGAGCAGTTCTTC	CASSSSGSVNEQFF
few	TRBJ1-2	14	TRBV6-1	TRBD1	TGTGCCAGCAGTGAAGGGGACAGGGGGTATGGCTACACCTTC	CASSEGDRGYGYTF
-	TRBJ2-1	15	TRBV11-2	-	TGTGCCAGCAGCCAGGGTCTAGCTCTCTACAATGAGCAGTTCTTC	CASSQGLALYNEQFF
-	TRBJ1-1	15	TRBV14	-	TGTGCCAGCATCCCGGCGGGGTGGGGGGCCCCTGAAGCTTTCTTT	CASIPAGWGAPEAFF
few	TRBJ1-1	13	TRBV12-3/TRBV12-4	-	TGTGCCAGCAGTCCTCGGGCGAACACTGAAGCTTTCTTT	CASSPRANTEAFF
-	TRBJ1-2	16	TRBV7-8	-	TGTGCCAGCTTACTCCCGGGCAGGGCCCCTGGCTATGGCTACACCTTC	CASLLPGRAPGYGYTF
-	TRBJ1-6	16	TRBV5-6	-	TGTGCCAGCAGCCTAAGTGGGGCTGGGTATAATTCACCCCTCCACTTT	CASSLSGAGYNSPLHF
-	TRBJ2-7	14	TRBV28	-	TGTGCCAGCGGGTCTGGTTATACCTCCTACGAGCAGTACTTC	CASGSGYTSYEQYF
-	TRBJ2-3	14	TRBV4-3	-	TGCGCCAGCAGCCAAGGAGCCTACACAGATACGCAGTATTTT	CASSQGAYTDTQYF
once	TRBJ2-1	16	TRBV7-3	-	TGTGCCAGCAGCCAATCCCCGGGAACAGCCTACAATGAGCAGTTCTTC	CASSQSPGTAYNEQFF
-	TRBJ1-2	15	TRBV5-1	-	TGCGCCAGCAGCTTGGGAGGACAGCTCGGCAATGGCTACACCTTC	CASSLGGQLGNGYTF
-	TRBJ2-7	14	TRBV5-4	-	TGTGCCAGCAGCCCGGAAGGCACCTCCTACGAGCAGTACTTC	CASSPEGTSYEQYF
-	TRBJ2-1	16	TRBV2	TRBD2	TGTGCCAGCAGGCTAGCGGGGGGGAGCTCCTACAATGAGCAGTTCTTC	CASRLAGGSSYNEQFF
-	TRBJ2-2	15	TRBV6-2/TRBV6-3	TRBD1	TGTGCCAGCAGTCCAGACAGGGTAGCAACCGGGGAGCTGTTTTTT	CASSPDRVATGELFF
-	TRBJ2-3	19	TRBV19	TRBD2	TGTGCCAGTAGTATTCTCGGCCCACGGGGAGGGATGTTCACAGATACGCAGTATTTT	CASSILGPRGGMFTDTQYF
-	TRBJ2-1	16	TRBV27	-	TGTGCCAGCAGTTTAACGTTAGGGGCGTCCTACAATGAGCAGTTCTTC	CASSLTLGASYNEQFF
-	TRBJ2-1	15	TRBV3-1/TRBV3-2	TRBD1	TGTGCCAGCAGCCAAGGGCAGGGGGCGGTCAATGAGCAGTTCTTC	CASSQGQGAVNEQFF
few	TRBJ1-3	15	TRBV5-1	-	TGCGCCAGCAGCTTGGTCGGGGGACCGGGAAACACCATATATTTT	CASSLVGGPGNTIYF
-	TRBJ2-1	17	TRBV4-3	TRBD2	TGCGCCAGCAGCCAAGATCTTGCTAGCGGGGGGTATGATGAGCAGTTCTTC	CASSQDLASGGYDEQFF
-	TRBJ2-7	13	TRBV3-1/TRBV3-2	-	TGTGCCAGCAGCTCGAACAGGGGACTTGGGCAGTACTTC	CASSSNRGLGQYF
-	TRBJ1-1	18	TRBV30	-	TGTGCCTGGAGTGTATTGCTCCCGCCAGATAGGATGAACACTGAAGCTTTCTTT	CAWSVLLPPDRMNTEAFF
-	TRBJ1-6	17	TRBV6-1	-	TGTGCCAGCAGTGAAGCTTCCCCGAGGGAGAGATACTCACCCCTCCACTTT	CASSEASPRERYSPLHF
-	TRBJ2-2	14	TRBV6-5	-	TGTGCCAGCAGTTATGCTGAGGGCACCGGGGAGCTGTTTTTT	CASSYAEGTGELFF
-	TRBJ2-7	15	TRBV7-8	TRBD1	TGTGCCAGCAGCCCCGGGACAGGTCTCTCCTACGAGCAGTACTTC	CASSPGTGLSYEQYF
-	TRBJ1-1	15	TRBV5-1	TRBD1	TGCGCCAGCAGCGGCTTGACAGGGGTAAACACTGAAGCTTTCTTT	CASSGLTGVNTEAFF
-	TRBJ2-3	14	TRBV9	-	TGTGCCAGCAGCGTAGTGCTAAACACAGATACGCAGTATTTT	CASSVVLNTDTQYF
-	TRBJ1-5	15	TRBV5-8	-	TGTGCCAGCACGCTAGGGAACTTTCGTGGTCAGCCCCAGCATTTT	CASTLGNFRGQPQHF
-	TRBJ1-1	15	TRBV19	-	TGTGCCAGTAGTATAAGTGGGCTCCTGAACACTGAAGCTTTCTTT	CASSISGLLNTEAFF
few	TRBJ2-7	15	TRBV11-1	-	TGTGCCAGCAGCGCCGGGAGGGACAGGAGCTACGAGCAGTACTTC	CASSAGRDRSYEQYF
-	TRBJ2-3	14	TRBV6-4	-	TGTGCCAGCACCCTCAGGGCCCGCACAGATACGCAGTATTTT	CASTLRARTDTQYF
-	TRBJ1-1	14	TRBV6-5	TRBD1	TGTGCCAGCAGACTGATCGGACAGGGGAGTGAAGCTTTCTTT	CASRLIGQGSEAFF
-	TRBJ1-1	15	TRBV7-9	TRBD1	TGTGCCAGCAGCCCACAAACAGGGGGAAACACTGAAGCTTTCTTT	CASSPQTGGNTEAFF
-	TRBJ1-6	16	TRBV4-1	-	TGCGCCAGCAGCCAAGATCGGACGAGGTGGGGTTCACCCCTCCACTTT	CASSQDRTRWGSPLHF
-	TRBJ1-2	15	TRBV18	TRBD1	TGTGCCAGCTCACCTTTGACAGGGGAACGCTATGGCTACACCTTC	CASSPLTGERYGYTF
-	TRBJ2-3	12	TRBV29-1	-	TGCAGCGTGGACAGCAGCACAGATACGCAGTATTTT	CSVDSSTDTQYF
-	TRBJ2-7	15	TRBV4-1	-	TGCGCCAGCAGCCAAGGGGCAGGAACGTCCTACGAGCAGTACTTC	CASSQGAGTSYEQYF
-	TRBJ2-7	15	TRBV5-1	TRBD2	TGCGCCAGCAGCTTGCCACCTAGCGGGGACTACGAGCAGTACTTC	CASSLPPSGDYEQYF
-	TRBJ1-2	16	TRBV10-3	-	TGTGCCATCACCCTAACCGCGGGGATGTCCGGCTATGGCTACACCTTC	CAITLTAGMSGYGYTF
-	TRBJ1-1	14	TRBV19	-	TGTGCCAGTAACCAGGGATGGGGCGACACTGAAGCTTTCTTT	CASNQGWGDTEAFF
-	TRBJ2-5	15	TRBV28	-	TGTGCCAGCAGTTTACTGGCGGGGTCCAGTGAGACCCAGTACTTC	CASSLLAGSSETQYF
-	TRBJ1-5	12	TRBV5-4	-	TGTGCCAGCAGCTTGGATAGGCAGCCCCAGCATTTT	CASSLDRQPQHF
-	TRBJ1-2	14	TRBV5-1	-	TGCGCCAGCAGCCCGGTGGTCGCAGGGCAGGGCTACACCTTC	CASSPVVAGQGYTF